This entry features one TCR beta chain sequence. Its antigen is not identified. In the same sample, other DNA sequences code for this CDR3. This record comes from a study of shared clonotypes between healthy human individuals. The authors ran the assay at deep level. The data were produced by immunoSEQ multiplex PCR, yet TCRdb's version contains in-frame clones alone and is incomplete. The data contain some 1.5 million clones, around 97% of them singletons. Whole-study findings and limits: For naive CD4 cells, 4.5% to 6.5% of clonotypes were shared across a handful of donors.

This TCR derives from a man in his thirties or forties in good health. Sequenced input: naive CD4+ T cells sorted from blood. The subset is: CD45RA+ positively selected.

The CDR3 protein is CASSLVGGGYEQYF. Written as DNA, the CDR3 is TGTGCCAGCAGCTTAGTAGGAGGGGGATACGAGCAGTACTTC. V gene TRBV7-6 combines with J gene TRBJ2-7; D is tentatively TRBD1 or TRBD2 (6 bases each). The CDR3 runs 14 residues. The germline V and J ends were trimmed by 1 base and 4 bases, with 11 bases remaining between them. Germline loops: CDR1 SGHVS, CDR2 FNYEAQ. Looking up the rest from reference TRBV7-6 and TRBJ2-7 gives the full variable domain: GAGVSQSPRYKVTKRGQDVALRCDPISGHVSLYWYRQALGQGPEFLTYFNYEAQQDKSGLPNDRFSAERPEGSISTLTIQRTEQRDSAMYRCASSLVGGGYEQYFGPGTRLTVT.